This TCR beta chain was sequenced for a study of T-cell reconstitution after alpha-beta-depleted transplantation in children. Study-wide results and limits: Most T-cell counts and diversity one year after the transplant came from T cells that were newly produced. Where some patients showed high TCRbeta diversity at day 60, it came from recipient T cells and thymic progenitors that had survived. There were reportedly several hundred expanded graft clones from which alpha-beta T cells came about two months after transplant.

The TCRbeta library was prepared with unique molecular identifiers. TCRdb re-called the PCR reads with MiXCR, one entry per CDR3 protein. Of about 240,000 distinct CDR3 sequences listed, around 25% are singletons. The J segment lost 4 bases and the V segment lost 0 bases, leaving 1 base of the junction unmatched. The CDR3 length is 15 residues. Germline CDR1 is WNHNN and CDR2 is SYGVQD (reference sequence). Many counts were recorded for this clonotype. What it binds is unknown. The receptor comes from a girl aged 2-10 years with Fanconi anemia, due to receive a stem cell transplant. The sample was PBMCs, taken before TCRalphabeta/CD19-depleted stem cell transplant. V is TRBV10-1 and J is TRBJ2-1; 9 nucleotides match TRBD2. CDR3 region: CASSESLAGYNEQFF. The CDR3 DNA follows: TGCGCCAGCAGTGAGTCTCTAGCGGGGTACAATGAGCAGTTCTTC.